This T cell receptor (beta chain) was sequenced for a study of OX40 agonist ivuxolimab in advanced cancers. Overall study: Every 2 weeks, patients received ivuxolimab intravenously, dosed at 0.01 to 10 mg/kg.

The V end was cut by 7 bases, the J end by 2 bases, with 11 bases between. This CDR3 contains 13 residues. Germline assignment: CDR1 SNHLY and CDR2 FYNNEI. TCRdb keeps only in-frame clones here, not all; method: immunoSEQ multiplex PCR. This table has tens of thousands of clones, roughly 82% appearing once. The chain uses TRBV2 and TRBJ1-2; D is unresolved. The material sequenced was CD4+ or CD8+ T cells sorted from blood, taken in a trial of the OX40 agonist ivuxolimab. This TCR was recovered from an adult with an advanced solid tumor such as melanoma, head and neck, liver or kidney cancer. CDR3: CASTSDWNYGYTF. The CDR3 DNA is TGTGCCAGCACCTCGGACTGGAACTATGGCTACACCTTC.